Listed here are 20 T cell receptor beta chains from one sample, sequenced in a study of shared clonotypes between healthy human individuals (TCRdb year 2020). For the CD8 naive samples, CD45RO-negative cells were positively selected for CCR7, yielding a CD45RA+CCR7+ population from which TemRA cells were excluded. The library was generated by the immunoSEQ multiplex PCR assay. The clones in this table, taken by TCRdb from immuneACCESS, are in-frame only. Not every clone is retained; where verified, under half of the shortfall comes from an unresolved V gene, and the cause of the rest is unknown. For this sample there are 700,000 to 950,000 clones; around 96% appear just once. The top ten constitute under 0.3% of the sample. Sequenced sample: naive CD8+ T cells sorted from blood. The label giving this sample's cell subset or site can be read as: CD45RA+CCR7+. These receptor sequences come from a man aged 25-45 years in good health.

The chain employs TRBV7-8 and TRBJ1-1; D is unresolved. The germline V gene encodes CDR1 SGHVS and CDR2 FQNEAQ. The CDR3 has 16 amino acids. The V gene lost 5 bases and the J gene lost 0 bases, with 16 bases spanning the gap. DNA of the CDR3: TGTGCCAGCAGCCCTCGGGGAGGTTTTATGAACACTGAAGCTTTCTTT. This codes for CASSPRGGFMNTEAFF.

This clone was detected only a few times. Other DNA sequences of this sample code for an identical CDR3. V and J are TRBV7-6 and TRBJ2-7, with 9 positions matching TRBD1. The CDR3 has 14 residues. Germline V gene lookup returns CDR1 SGHVS and CDR2 FNYEAQ. V was pared by 6 bases and J by 4 bases, with 7 bases of the junction left unmatched. The CDR3 DNA reads TGTGCCAGCAGTTCCGGGACAGGGTCTTACGAGCAGTACTTC. Its translation: CASSSGTGSYEQYF.

This clone was seen only a few times. This chain joins TRBV29-1 and TRBJ2-7; D is possibly TRBD1 (5 bases). Trimming took 7 bases from V and 2 from J, leaving 15 bases between them. The CDR3 consists of 13 residues. In germline, CDR1 is SQVTM, CDR2 ANQGSEA. The CDR3 nucleotides are TGCAGCGCCCTGGGGCAGTCTACCTACGAGCAGTACTTC. Protein sequence: CSALGQSTYEQYF.

The count of this clone is one. The chain combines TRBV4-2 with TRBJ2-7; TRBD2 matches at 11 bases. The length of the CDR3 is 15 residues. Germline assignment: CDR1 LGHNA and CDR2 YNFKEQ. Unmatched junction bases numbered 6, after V lost 5 bases and J lost 3 bases. The CDR3 loop reads CASSWTGTSGYEQYF. The DNA of the CDR3 is TGTGCCAGCAGCTGGACCGGGACTAGCGGCTACGAGCAGTACTTC.

Note on this clone: The same CDR3 also results from other DNA sequences found in this sample. The chain is built from TRBV27 and TRBJ2-1; D is unresolved. Trimming stripped 3 bases from V and 9 bases from J, with 9 bases between. CDR1 MNHEY and CDR2 SMNVEV come from the germline V gene (reference sequence). This CDR3 is built from 12 residues. CDR3 in amino acids: CASSFLASEQFF. CDR3 nucleotides: TGTGCCAGCAGTTTCTTAGCTTCTGAGCAGTTCTTC.

Comments on this clone: Other DNA sequences in the same sample also yield this CDR3. The rearrangement uses TRBV15 and TRBJ2-7; D is possibly TRBD1 (5 bases). The CDR3 runs 13 residues. Deletions cut 1 base from V and 5 bases from J, with 9 bases between. Germline-derived CDR1 and CDR2 are LNHNV and YYDKDF (reference sequence). The CDR3 region is CATSRGQGNEQYF. CDR3 nucleotides: TGTGCCACCAGCAGAGGGCAGGGTAACGAGCAGTACTTC. The entire variable domain, with the rest obtained from reference TRBV15 and TRBJ2-7, is as follows: DAMVIQNPRYQVTQFGKPVTLSCSQTLNHNVMYWYQQKSSQAPKLLFHYYDKDFNNEADTPDNFQSRRPNTSFCFLDIRSPGLGDTAMYLCATSRGQGNEQYFGPGTRLTVT.

The chain couples TRBV27 to TRBJ2-7, with 7 positions matching TRBD2. This CDR3 is built from 13 residues. Trimming cost V 6 bases and J 4 bases; bases outside gene matches: 6. The V gene's germline CDR1 is MNHEY and CDR2 SMNVEV (reference sequence). The CDR3 sequence is CASSRGGQYEQYF. The CDR3, as DNA: TGTGCCAGCAGCCGCGGGGGTCAGTACGAGCAGTACTTC.

The chain couples TRBV28 to TRBJ2-1, with D maybe TRBD2 (6 bases). V lost 9 bases and J lost 4, with 16 bases in between. This CDR3 has 14 residues. Germline V gene data show CDR1 as MDHEN and CDR2 as SYDVKM. DNA of the CDR3: TGTGCCAGTTCGGGCGACGGGGGATACAATGAGCAGTTCTTC. This sequence encodes CASSGDGGYNEQFF.

The CDR3 region is CASSSQSVEIIYEQYF. The CDR3 DNA reads TGCGCCAGCAGCTCTCAATCTGTAGAAATCATCTACGAGCAGTACTTC. The genes are TRBV5-1 and TRBJ2-7; D not resolved. V shed 3 bases and J shed 3 bases, with 19 bases lying between them. CDR1 and CDR2 (germline): SGHRS, YFSETQ. The CDR3 extends over 16 amino acids.

CDR3 nucleotide sequence: TGTGCCAGCAGCGTAGGGCTAGCGGGACTCAATGAGCAGTTCTTC. This gives the protein CASSVGLAGLNEQFF. The chain joins TRBV9 to TRBJ2-1; 9 nucleotides match TRBD2. J lost 6 bases, V lost 0 bases, and 4 bases had no gene match. CDR3 length: 15 amino acids. Germline V gives CDR1 SGDLS, CDR2 YYNGEE.

The J gene is TRBJ2-1, the V gene TRBV19, with 7 positions matching TRBD1. Germline-derived CDR1 and CDR2 are LNHDA and SQIVND (reference sequence). Trimming at V came to 7 bases and at J to 3 bases, leaving 9 bases not matched to a gene. The CDR3 runs to 15 residues. CDR3 coding DNA: TGTGCCAGTACCCCGGGACAGAGCTTCTACAATGAGCAGTTCTTC. Its translation: CASTPGQSFYNEQFF.

This rearrangement joins TRBV7-9 to TRBJ2-3; D possibly uses TRBD1 or TRBD2 (5 bases each). This CDR3 comprises 16 residues. V lost 7 bases and J lost 0, with 17 bases in between. Germline CDR1 SEHNR, CDR2 FQNEAQ (reference sequence). DNA of the CDR3: TGTGCCAGCACCCCTCGGGACGGTGCTAGCACAGATACGCAGTATTTT. Translated, it gives CASTPRDGASTDTQYF.

The chain recombines TRBV27 with TRBJ2-7; D possibly corresponds to TRBD2 (6 bases). Germline lookup yields CDR1 MNHEY and CDR2 SMNVEV (reference sequence). The CDR3 totals 15 residues. The ends were cut back, 4 bases at V and 0 bases at J, with 13 bases in the middle. CDR3 in amino acids: CASSSPLASSYEQYF. The CDR3 nucleotides read TGTGCCAGCAGTTCCCCACTAGCCAGCTCCTACGAGCAGTACTTC.

The chain uses TRBV29-1 and TRBJ2-7; 8 nucleotides line up with TRBD1. This CDR3 has 14 amino acids. Germline-derived CDR1 and CDR2 are SQVTM and ANQGSEA. Losses at the gene ends were 6 bases for V and 1 base for J; bases not matched to a gene: 8. The CDR3 nucleotides read TGCAGCGTGATAGACAGGGGCGCTTCCTACGAGCAGTACTTC. This sequence encodes CSVIDRGASYEQYF.

The J gene is TRBJ2-1, the V gene TRBV29-1; D gene unclear. The germline V and J ends were trimmed by 4 bases and 5 bases, with 12 bases remaining between them. Looked up from germline, CDR1 is SQVTM and CDR2 is ANQGSEA. The CDR3 totals 13 residues. CDR3 nucleotides: TGCAGCGTTGCGGAGTATCCCCACAATGAGCAGTTCTTC. This gives the protein CSVAEYPHNEQFF.

This clone was seen a few times. The rearrangement joins TRBV5-5 to TRBJ2-7, with 8 bases lining up with TRBD2. V shed 4 bases, J shed 7 bases, and the junction held 4 bases outside the gene matches. Per germline, CDR1 SGHKS and CDR2 YYEKEE (reference sequence). CDR3 length: 12 amino acids. In DNA, the CDR3 is TGTGCCAGCAGCCGGCGGGGGGAGGAGCAGTACTTC. Translating gives CASSRRGEEQYF.

The rearrangement uses TRBV28 and TRBJ2-3; TRBD1 might be the D (5 bases). Looked up from germline, CDR1 is MDHEN and CDR2 is SYDVKM. The V and J ends lost 8 bases and 4 bases respectively, with 19 bases between them. This CDR3 spans 15 amino acids. The CDR3 sequence is CASGGRGPASDTQYF. CDR3 nucleotide sequence: TGTGCCAGCGGTGGAAGGGGTCCTGCTTCAGATACGCAGTATTTT.

The rearrangement uses TRBV13 and TRBJ2-1, with 7 bases matching TRBD1. Germline-derived CDR1 and CDR2 are PRHDT and FYEKMQ (reference sequence). The ends lost 5 bases at V and 2 bases at J; junction bases unmatched: 6. CDR3 length: 15 amino acids. CDR3 protein: CASSTPGQPYNEQFF. CDR3 nucleotide sequence: TGTGCCAGCAGCACCCCGGGACAGCCCTACAATGAGCAGTTCTTC.

This clone was observed a single time. This chain uses TRBV7-8 with TRBJ2-3, with TRBD2 matching 13 bases. This CDR3 contains 17 residues. Trimming removed 5 bases from V and 2 bases from J; junction bases left unmatched: 7. The V gene's germline CDR1 is SGHVS and CDR2 FQNEAQ. CDR3 in DNA: TGTGCCAGCAGCCACCGGACTAGCGGGAGAAACACAGATACGCAGTATTTT. Its translation: CASSHRTSGRNTDTQYF. The whole variable domain, filled in from reference TRBV7-8 and TRBJ2-3, reads GAGVSQSPRYKVAKRGQDVALRCDPISGHVSLFWYQQALGQGPEFLTYFQNEAQLDKSGLPSDRFFAERPEGSVSTLKIQRTQQEDSAVYLCASSHRTSGRNTDTQYFGPGTRLTVL.

The chain recombines TRBV11-2 with TRBJ2-7, with 9 bases lining up with TRBD2. The V gene end was trimmed by 5 bases and the J gene end by 4 bases; junction bases not matched to a gene: 9. CDR3 size: 15 residues. The germline gives CDR1 SGHAT, CDR2 FQNNGV. The CDR3 DNA follows: TGTGCCAGCAGCGATCCGGGACTAGCAGTGTACGAGCAGTACTTC. It translates to CASSDPGLAVYEQYF.